This paragraph covers one TCR beta chain sequence. Its antigen is unknown. Germline V gene data show CDR1 as KGHSH and CDR2 as LQKENI. V trimming: 1 base; J trimming: 6 bases; junction bases outside the gene matches: 9. This CDR3 region has 16 residues. Clones were sequenced by immunoSEQ multiplex PCR, and TCRdb holds only the in-frame ones, with some missing. This table has about 2.4 million clones, just over 90% appearing once. This sample is part of a study of shared clonotypes between healthy human individuals. For the study at large: Those who served as donors were a couple of women and a few men between the ages of 18 and 49. Points from the study as a whole: Clonotypes that were shared across a handful of donors made up roughly 5% of naive CD4 clonotypes.

The receptor's source is a man between 18 and 29 years old in good health. This chain connects TRBV18 to TRBJ2-1, with 7 bases that match TRBD2. Specimen: naive CD4+ T cells sorted from blood. As for subset: CD45RA+ positively selected. This CDR3 is CASSPQGAGVGNEQFF. DNA of the CDR3: TGTGCCAGCTCACCACAAGGGGCGGGAGTGGGCAATGAGCAGTTCTTC. Using reference TRBV18 and TRBJ2-1 for the parts outside the CDR3, the full variable domain is NAGVMQNPRHLVRRRGQEARLRCSPMKGHSHVYWYRQLPEEGLKFMVYLQKENIIDESGMPKERFSAEFPKEGPSILRIQQVVRGDSAAYFCASSPQGAGVGNEQFFGPGTRLTVL.